Below, 11 T cell receptor beta chains from the same sample are listed, as sequenced in a study of T cells after yellow fever vaccination. From the 5' RACE reads, TCRdb called clonotypes with MiXCR, one entry per CDR3 protein. The sample contains approximately 600,000 distinct CDR3 sequences, about 12% of which appear only once. Sample: PBMCs, taken on the day of the yellow fever booster vaccination. These receptor sequences come from a man aged 30 to 39 who received the YFV17D yellow fever vaccine.

There are a few counts of this clonotype. J is TRBJ2-7 and V is TRBV20-1; 8 bases align to TRBD2. Trimming removed 6 bases from V and 5 bases from J; junction bases left unmatched: 9. Per germline, CDR1 DFQATT and CDR2 SNEGSKA (reference sequence). The CDR3 contains 13 residues. For the CDR3, the DNA is TGCAGTGCCACGGGACTAGGTTATCACGAGCAGTACTTC. Its protein product is CSATGLGYHEQYF.

The table lists this clonotype with a few counts. This rearrangement joins TRBV10-3 to TRBJ2-7, with D hard to call. The V end was cut by 0 bases, the J end by 4 bases, with 10 bases between. The V gene's germline CDR1 is ENHRY and CDR2 SYGVKD. The length of the CDR3 is 14 residues. The CDR3: CAISESFSAYEQYF. Here the CDR3 DNA reads TGTGCCATCAGTGAGTCATTTAGTGCATACGAGCAGTACTTC.

The chain uses TRBV20-1 and TRBJ2-1, with D tentatively TRBD1 (6 bases). Germline CDR1 is DFQATT and CDR2 is SNEGSKA (reference sequence). This CDR3 region has 11 residues. V shed 8 bases and J shed 7 bases, with 12 bases lying between them. CDR3: CSWTVKNEQFF. CDR3 bases: TGCAGTTGGACAGTGAAGAATGAGCAGTTCTTC.

This clonotype was seen a handful of times. The rearrangement links TRBV29-1 to TRBJ2-3, with D possibly being TRBD1 or TRBD2 (5 bases each). Trimming took off 7 bases at V and 7 bases at J, with 18 bases between the two ends. Germline V lookup: CDR1 SQVTM, CDR2 ANQGSEA. The CDR3 is 13 residues long. The CDR3 sequence is CSGAGTGTNTQYF. Written as DNA, the CDR3 is TGCAGCGGAGCCGGGACCGGCACTAATACGCAGTATTTT.

V and J are TRBV19 and TRBJ2-1; TRBD2 might be the D (6 bases). Looked up from germline, CDR1 is LNHDA and CDR2 is SQIVND (reference sequence). Trimming removed 7 bases at V and 3 bases at J, with 16 bases between. The CDR3 has 15 residues. CDR3 loop: CASNPGASVYNEQFF. The CDR3 nucleotides read TGTGCCAGTAACCCCGGGGCTAGCGTCTACAATGAGCAGTTCTTC.

This clonotype was seen more than once but under ten times. The chain links TRBV7-3 to TRBJ2-1; 7 bases agree with TRBD1. The junction had 4 bases not matched to a gene; V was cut back by 3 bases and J by 8 bases. The length of the CDR3 is 13 residues. CDR1 is SGHTA and CDR2 is FQGTGA in the germline V gene. CDR3 nucleotides: TGTGCCAGCAGCTTTATCCAGGGGGATGAGCAGTTCTTC. Its protein is CASSFIQGDEQFF.

The V call is TRBV7-2, the J call TRBJ2-5, with TRBD2 as a possible D gene (7 bases). CDR1 is SGHTA and CDR2 is FQGNSA in the germline V gene. The CDR3 consists of 17 residues. Trimming stripped 4 bases from V and 4 bases from J, with 22 bases between. DNA for the CDR3: TGTGCCAGCAGCTCTTGGGGGGGGGCGGACCGGGGAGAGACCCAGTACTTC. This codes for CASSSWGGADRGETQYF.

V and J are TRBV4-3 and TRBJ2-7; 7 positions match TRBD2. The CDR3 loop spans 16 amino acids. J gave up 4 bases and V 0 bases, and 9 bases lay outside the gene matches. From germline, CDR1 is LGHNA and CDR2 YSLEER. CDR3 residues: CASSQDRGGSGYEQYF. CDR3 nucleotide sequence: TGCGCCAGCAGCCAAGATCGAGGCGGGAGTGGTTACGAGCAGTACTTC.

This clonotype was seen at least ten times. The CDR3, as DNA: TGTGCCAGCAGAACAGAGGCCAAGAAAGAGACCCAGTACTTC. Translation: CASRTEAKKETQYF. The J gene is TRBJ2-5, the V gene TRBV2, with no clear D. Germline lookup yields CDR1 SNHLY and CDR2 FYNNEI. V was pared by 6 bases and J by 3 bases, with 14 bases between. The CDR3 is made up of 14 amino acids.

This clonotype has just a few counts. The CDR3 reads CSARGGVPYNEQFF. CDR3 bases: TGCAGTGCTAGGGGGGGAGTTCCCTACAATGAGCAGTTCTTC. The J gene is TRBJ2-1, the V gene TRBV20-1; D is perhaps TRBD2 (6 bases). Germline-derived CDR1 and CDR2 are DFQATT and SNEGSKA (reference sequence). The CDR3 is 14 amino acids. V was cut by 3 bases and J by 2 bases, with 11 bases left in between.

This clonotype was detected a few times. The V gene is TRBV27, the J gene TRBJ2-5; 8 nucleotides agree with TRBD2. Germline V gene data show CDR1 as MNHEY and CDR2 as SMNVEV (reference sequence). This CDR3 contains 17 residues. Trimming at V came to 3 bases and at J to 5 bases, leaving 14 bases not matched to a gene. The CDR3 DNA is TGTGCCAGCAGTTTTATTTCGGGACTAGGGGGTGAGGAGACCCAGTACTTC. This encodes CASSFISGLGGEETQYF.